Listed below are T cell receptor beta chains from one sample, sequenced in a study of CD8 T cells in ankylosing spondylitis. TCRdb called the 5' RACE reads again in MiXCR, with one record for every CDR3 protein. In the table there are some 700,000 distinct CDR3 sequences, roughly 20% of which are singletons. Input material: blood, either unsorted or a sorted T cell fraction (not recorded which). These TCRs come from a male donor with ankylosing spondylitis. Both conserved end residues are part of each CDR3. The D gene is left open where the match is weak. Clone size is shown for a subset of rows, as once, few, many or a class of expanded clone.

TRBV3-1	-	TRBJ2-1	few	TGTGCCAGCAGCCATGAGTGGGACTGGCCCTACAATGAGCAGTTCTTC	CASSHEWDWPYNEQFF
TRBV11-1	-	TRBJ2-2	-	TGTGCCAGCAGCTCCTACCCCCTTACAGTAGTGGACACCGGGGAGCTGTTTTTT	CASSSYPLTVVDTGELFF
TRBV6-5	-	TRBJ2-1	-	TGTGCCAGCAGTTACTCGCCCAGGGCCCGTGAGCAGTTCTTC	CASSYSPRAREQFF
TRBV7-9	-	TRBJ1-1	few	TGTGCCAGCAGCTTATCGCTGGGAGGCGACACTGAAGCTTTCTTT	CASSLSLGGDTEAFF
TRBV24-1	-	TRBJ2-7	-	TGTGCCACCAGTGACGGGGGCGGGACCCCCTACGAGCAGTACTTC	CATSDGGGTPYEQYF
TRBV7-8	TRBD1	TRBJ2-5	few	TGTGCCAGCAGCTTAGAAGTAGGACAGGGAGGAGAGACCCAGTACTTC	CASSLEVGQGGETQYF
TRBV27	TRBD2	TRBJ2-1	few	TGTGCCAGCAGTTCCCTTCATTTTAGCGGGGGGGCAGTTGAGCAGTTCTTC	CASSSLHFSGGAVEQFF
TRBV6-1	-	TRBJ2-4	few	TGTGCCAGCAGTGCCGCCGGAAACATTCAGTACTTC	CASSAAGNIQYF
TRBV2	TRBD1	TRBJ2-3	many	TGTGCCGGCCTCATGCGACAGGGAGATACGCAGTATTTT	CAGLMRQGDTQYF
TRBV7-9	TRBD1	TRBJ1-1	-	TGTGCCAGCAGCTTATGGACAGGGCATGAAGCTTTCTTT	CASSLWTGHEAFF
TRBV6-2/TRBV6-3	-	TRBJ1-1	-	TGTGCCAGCAGCCCGACCAGGGGCACTGAAGCTTTCTTT	CASSPTRGTEAFF
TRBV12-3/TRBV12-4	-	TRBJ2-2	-	TGTGCCAGCAGTTTGGTGTCCTGGACCGGGGAGCTGTTTTTT	CASSLVSWTGELFF
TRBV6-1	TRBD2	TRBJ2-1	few	TGTGCCACCAGAATCGGGACTAGTTACAGTGAGCAGTTCTTC	CATRIGTSYSEQFF
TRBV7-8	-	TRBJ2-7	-	TGTGCCAGCAGCTTAGTAATGGGTACCTACGAGCAGTACTTC	CASSLVMGTYEQYF
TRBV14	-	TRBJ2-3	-	TGTGCCAGCAGCCAAGGCTTCGAGGATACGCAGTATTTT	CASSQGFEDTQYF
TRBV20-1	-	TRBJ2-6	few	TGCAGTGCTAGATCCCCCCGACAGGGGAGGGACAACGTCCTGACTTTC	CSARSPRQGRDNVLTF
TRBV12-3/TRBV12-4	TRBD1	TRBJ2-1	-	TGTGCCAGCAGTTCCGGGACAGGGGTGTCGGTCCATGAGCAGTTCTTC	CASSSGTGVSVHEQFF
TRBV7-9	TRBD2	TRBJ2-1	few	TGTGCCAGCAGCTTAACGTCTAGCGGAAACCATGAGCAGTTCTTC	CASSLTSSGNHEQFF
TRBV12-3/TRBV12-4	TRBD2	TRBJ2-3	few	TGTGCCAGCAGTTCGGGACTAGCGGGTTTCACAGATACGCAGTATTTT	CASSSGLAGFTDTQYF
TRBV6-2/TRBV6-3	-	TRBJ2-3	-	TGTGCCAGCAGTCGCAGGGAAGATACGCAGTATTTT	CASSRREDTQYF
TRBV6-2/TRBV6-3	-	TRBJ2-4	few	TGTGCCAGCAAAAGGGGTGAGAGAAACTACAAAAACATTCAGTACTTC	CASKRGERNYKNIQYF
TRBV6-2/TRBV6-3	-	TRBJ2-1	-	TGTGCCAGCAGAAACGACAACTACAATGAGCAGTTCTTC	CASRNDNYNEQFF
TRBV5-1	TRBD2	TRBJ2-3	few	TGCGCCAGCAGACCGGGGGGACCTGATACGCAGTATTTT	CASRPGGPDTQYF
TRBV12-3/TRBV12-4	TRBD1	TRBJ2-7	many	TGTGCCAGCAGTGCAACGACAGGGGCCACCTACGAGCAGTACTTC	CASSATTGATYEQYF
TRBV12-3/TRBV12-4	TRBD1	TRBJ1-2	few	TGTGCCAGCAGTCGGACAGGGGGCGCCGGTAACTATGGCTACACCTTC	CASSRTGGAGNYGYTF
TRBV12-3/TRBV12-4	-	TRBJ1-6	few	TGTGCCAGCAGTTCACAGGGTACCAATTCACCCCTCCACTTT	CASSSQGTNSPLHF
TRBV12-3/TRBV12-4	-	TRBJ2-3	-	TGTGCCAGCAGTTCTTCAGGGGGACTGAAGAGCACAGATACGCAGTATTTT	CASSSSGGLKSTDTQYF
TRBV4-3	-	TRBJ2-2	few	TGCGCCAGCAGCCAAGATTGGAGCACCGGGGAGCTGTTTTTT	CASSQDWSTGELFF
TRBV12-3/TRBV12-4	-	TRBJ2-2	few	TGTGCCAGCACTAAAGGGCGGGACACCGGGGAGCTGTTTTTT	CASTKGRDTGELFF
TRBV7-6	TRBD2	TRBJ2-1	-	TGTGCCAGCAGCTCAACCGGGACCCCCGGGACTAGCGGGAGTAATGAGCAGTTCTTC	CASSSTGTPGTSGSNEQFF
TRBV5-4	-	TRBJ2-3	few	TGTGCCAGCAGCCCCACGACCCTGAATGTCCCAGATACGCAGTATTTT	CASSPTTLNVPDTQYF
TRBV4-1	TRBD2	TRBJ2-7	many	TGCGCCAGCAGCCCGCTAGCGGGAGAGTTGTGGCAGTACTTC	CASSPLAGELWQYF
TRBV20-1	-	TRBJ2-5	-	TGCAGTGCTAGATCGGGACCCACTCAAGAGACCCAGTACTTC	CSARSGPTQETQYF
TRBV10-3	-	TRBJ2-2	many	TGTGCCATCAGGAGGGACACGAACACCGGGGAGCTGTTTTTT	CAIRRDTNTGELFF
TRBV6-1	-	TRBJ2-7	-	TGTGCCAGCAGAGCCTATAGTCCCCCCTACGAGCAGTACTTC	CASRAYSPPYEQYF
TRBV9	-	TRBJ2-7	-	TGTGCCAGCAGCGTCCCAGGGAAGGGGGGACACTACGAGCAGTACTTC	CASSVPGKGGHYEQYF
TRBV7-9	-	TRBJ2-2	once	TGTGGAGCTTCAGTGTTCACCGGGGAGCTGTTTTTT	CGASVFTGELFF